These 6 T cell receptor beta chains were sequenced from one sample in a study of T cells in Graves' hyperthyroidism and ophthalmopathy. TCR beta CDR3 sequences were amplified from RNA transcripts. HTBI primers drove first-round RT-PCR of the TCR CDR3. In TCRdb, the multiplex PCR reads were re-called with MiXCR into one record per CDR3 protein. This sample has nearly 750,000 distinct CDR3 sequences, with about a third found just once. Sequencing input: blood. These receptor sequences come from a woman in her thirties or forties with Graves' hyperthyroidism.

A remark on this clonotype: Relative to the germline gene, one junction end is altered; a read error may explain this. CDR3 sequence (DNA): TGTGCCAGCAGTGACGACAGGGGAGGATTGGCTTTC. This gives the protein CASSDDRGGLAF. The chain is built from TRBV6-4 and TRBJ2-6, with 8 bases aligning to TRBD1. This CDR3 region has 12 residues. The germline V gene has CDR1 MRHNA and CDR2 SNTAGT.

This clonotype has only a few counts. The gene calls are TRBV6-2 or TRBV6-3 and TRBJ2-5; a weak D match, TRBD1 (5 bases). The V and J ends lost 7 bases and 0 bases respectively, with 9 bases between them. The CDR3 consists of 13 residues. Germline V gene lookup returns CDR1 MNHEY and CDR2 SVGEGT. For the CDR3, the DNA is TGTGCCAGCACCAAAGGGGACCAAGAGACCCAGTACTTC. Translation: CASTKGDQETQYF.

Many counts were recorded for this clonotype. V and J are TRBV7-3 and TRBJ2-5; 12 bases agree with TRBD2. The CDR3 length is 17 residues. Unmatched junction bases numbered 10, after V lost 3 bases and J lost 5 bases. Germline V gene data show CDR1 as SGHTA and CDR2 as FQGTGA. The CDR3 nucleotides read TGTGCCAGCAGCTTTTCTAGCGGGAGGGCAAGAGGGGAGACCCAGTACTTC. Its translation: CASSFSSGRARGETQYF.

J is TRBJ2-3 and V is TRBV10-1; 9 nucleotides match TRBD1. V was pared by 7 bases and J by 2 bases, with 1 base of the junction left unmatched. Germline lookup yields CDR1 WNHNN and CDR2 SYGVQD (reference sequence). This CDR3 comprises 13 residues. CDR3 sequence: CASNRGPTDTQYF. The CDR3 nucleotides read TGCGCCAGCAACAGGGGGCCCACAGATACGCAGTATTTT.

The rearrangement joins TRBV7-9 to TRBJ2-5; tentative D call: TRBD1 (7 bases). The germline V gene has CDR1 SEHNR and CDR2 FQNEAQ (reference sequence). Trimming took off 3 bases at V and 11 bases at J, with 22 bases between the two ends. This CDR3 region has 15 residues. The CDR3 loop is CASSFSGGGTDTQYF. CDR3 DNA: TGTGCCAGCAGCTTTTCTGGGGGCGGGACAGATACGCAGTACTTC.

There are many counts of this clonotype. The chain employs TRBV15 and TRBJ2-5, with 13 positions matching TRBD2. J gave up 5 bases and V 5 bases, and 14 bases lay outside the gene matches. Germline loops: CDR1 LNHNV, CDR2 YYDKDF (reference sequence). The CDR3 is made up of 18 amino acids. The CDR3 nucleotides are TGTGCCACCAGCTCAGGGGGGACTAGCGGGGACGCACGGGAGACCCAGTACTTC. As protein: CATSSGGTSGDARETQYF.